The rows below give T cell receptor beta chains drawn from one sample of a study of blood T cell repertoires in COVID-19. TCRdb's table, derived via immunoSEQ multiplex PCR, lists solely in-frame clones and lacks some. The repertoire holds roughly 120,000 clones, with about 85% as singletons. The sequencing input was peripheral blood. These receptors originate from a man between 65 and 85 years old with acute or convalescent COVID-19. CDR3s include the opening cysteine and the closing phenylalanine or tryptophan. Fields, in order: clone size, D gene, J gene, V gene, CDR3 protein, CDR3 DNA. A D gene is named only where the DNA matches it firmly. Clone size is not always given. Where it is, it says once, few, many or a class for expanded clones.

- | TRBD2 | TRBJ2-3 | TRBV5-1 | CASSYSGVPDTQYF | TGCGCCAGCAGCTACAGCGGGGTACCAGATACGCAGTATTTT
- | - | TRBJ1-3 | TRBV12-3/TRBV12-4 | CASSPTGLNTIYF | TGTGCCAGCAGCCCGACAGGCCTAAACACCATATATTTT
- | - | TRBJ2-1 | TRBV30 | CAWSLLRGASYNEQFF | TGTGCCTGGAGTCTTCTCAGGGGCGCTTCCTACAATGAGCAGTTCTTC
- | - | TRBJ1-2 | TRBV21-1 | CASTCGGYYGYTF | TGTGCCAGCACCTGCGGGGGTTACTATGGCTACACCTTC
- | - | TRBJ1-6 | TRBV7-9 | CASSSTTNNSPLHF | TGTGCCAGCAGCTCAACTACAAATAATTCACCCCTCCACTTT
- | - | TRBJ1-3 | TRBV30 | CAWSGGAGNTIYF | TGTGCCTGGAGTGGGGGGGCTGGAAACACCATATATTTT
- | TRBD2 | TRBJ2-2 | TRBV6-5 | CASRIAGTGELFF | TGTGCCAGCAGAATAGCGGGGACCGGGGAGCTGTTTTTT
- | - | TRBJ2-3 | TRBV5-1 | CASRTSTDTQYF | TGCGCCAGCAGGACTAGCACAGATACGCAGTATTTT
- | - | TRBJ1-2 | TRBV6-1 | CASSETATNYGYTF | TGTGCCAGCAGTGAGACAGCTACTAACTATGGCTACACCTTC
- | TRBD1 | TRBJ2-3 | TRBV15 | CATSRGQGSTDTQYF | TGTGCCACCAGCAGAGGACAGGGAAGCACAGATACGCAGTATTTT
- | TRBD2 | TRBJ2-5 | TRBV7-8 | CASSLRLSGRAETQYF | TGTGCCAGCAGCCTTAGATTATCGGGGAGGGCAGAGACCCAGTACTTC
few | - | TRBJ1-2 | TRBV6-5 | CASSYVLGGGYTF | TGTGCCAGCAGTTACGTTCTGGGAGGAGGCTACACCTTC
- | - | TRBJ1-2 | TRBV11-2 | CASSLDAGFDGYTF | TGTGCCAGCAGCTTAGACGCGGGGTTCGATGGCTACACCTTC
- | - | TRBJ1-1 | TRBV5-1 | CASSFGGEVHEAFF | TGCGCCAGCAGCTTCGGAGGGGAGGTTCATGAAGCTTTCTTT
- | - | TRBJ2-2 | TRBV6-4 | CASREEGNTGELFF | TGTGCCAGCCGGGAAGAGGGAAACACCGGGGAGCTGTTTTTT
- | TRBD1 | TRBJ2-1 | TRBV11-2 | CASSLAGGDNEQFF | TGTGCCAGCAGCTTAGCAGGGGGTGACAATGAGCAGTTCTTC
- | TRBD2 | TRBJ2-5 | TRBV5-1 | CASSLDGGGGVETQYF | TGCGCCAGCAGCTTGGACGGCGGCGGGGGAGTAGAGACCCAGTACTTC
- | - | TRBJ1-6 | TRBV30 | CAWSGGHGSPLHF | TGTGCCTGGAGTGGAGGGCACGGCTCACCCCTCCACTTT
- | - | TRBJ1-2 | TRBV15 | CATSRVRGDYGYTF | TGTGCCACCAGCAGAGTCCGGGGGGATTATGGCTACACCTTC
- | TRBD2 | TRBJ2-2 | TRBV29-1 | CSVGGIASGTGELFF | TGCAGCGTGGGGGGGATTGCGAGTGGCACCGGGGAGCTGTTTTTT
- | - | TRBJ1-1 | TRBV12-3/TRBV12-4 | CASSYNINTEAFF | TGTGCCAGCAGTTATAACATAAACACTGAAGCTTTCTTT
- | - | TRBJ2-7 | TRBV7-6 | CASSLVSGSEEQYF | TGTGCCAGCAGCTTAGTGTCAGGCTCCGAGGAGCAGTACTTC
- | TRBD2 | TRBJ2-7 | TRBV18 | CASSGTSGGYEQYF | TGTGCCAGCTCGGGAACTAGCGGTGGGTACGAGCAGTACTTC
once | TRBD1 | TRBJ1-2 | TRBV10-3 | CAISPGTGQSGGGYTF | TGTGCCATCAGTCCCGGGACAGGACAGTCGGGGGGAGGCTACACCTTC
few | - | TRBJ1-2 | TRBV2 | CASSEESRVGYTF | TGTGCCAGCAGTGAAGAGTCCCGGGTGGGCTACACCTTC
- | - | TRBJ1-6 | TRBV5-1 | CASSLAPGSYNSPLHF | TGCGCCAGCAGCTTGGCCCCGGGCTCCTATAATTCACCCCTCCACTTT
once | - | TRBJ2-1 | TRBV5-4 | CASSFPGDLGNEQFF | TGTGCCAGCAGCTTCCCCGGGGACTTGGGCAATGAGCAGTTCTTC
few | TRBD1 | TRBJ1-1 | TRBV3-1/TRBV3-2 | CASSQTDRVAFF | TGTGCCAGCAGCCAGACCGACAGGGTGGCTTTCTTT
- | TRBD2 | TRBJ2-3 | TRBV3-1/TRBV3-2 | CASSLRGGEQYF | TGTGCCAGCAGTTTACGGGGGGGTGAGCAGTATTTT
- | TRBD1 | TRBJ2-7 | TRBV5-1 | CASRFGGQDTYEQYF | TGCGCCAGCAGGTTTGGGGGACAGGATACCTACGAGCAGTACTTC
few | - | TRBJ1-6 | TRBV6-1 | CASSEGRGGNSPLHF | TGTGCCAGCAGTGAAGGGAGGGGGGGTAATTCACCCCTCCACTTT
- | TRBD1 | TRBJ2-7 | TRBV5-1 | CASSLTGTGGSYEQYF | TGCGCCAGCAGCTTAACCGGGACAGGGGGCTCCTACGAGCAGTACTTC
once | TRBD1 | TRBJ2-1 | TRBV25-1 | CASRTGGNYNEQFF | TGTGCCAGCAGGACAGGGGGCAACTACAATGAGCAGTTCTTC
- | - | TRBJ2-2 | TRBV13 | CASVASLTGELFF | TGTGCCAGCGTCGCTTCACTGACCGGGGAGCTGTTTTTT
- | - | TRBJ1-6 | TRBV27 | CASSFANSPLHF | TGTGCCAGCAGCTTTGCGAATTCACCCCTCCACTTT
- | - | TRBJ1-5 | TRBV5-1 | CASSPQGGSNQPQHF | TGCGCCAGCAGCCCACAGGGCGGAAGCAATCAGCCCCAGCATTTT
- | - | TRBJ2-3 | TRBV11-2 | CASSLDTGSTDTQYF | TGTGCCAGCAGCTTAGATACGGGGAGCACAGATACGCAGTATTTT
- | - | TRBJ2-3 | TRBV10-1 | CASSVQIRDTQYF | TGCGCCAGCAGTGTCCAGATCCGAGATACGCAGTATTTT
- | - | TRBJ2-1 | TRBV5-4 | CASSLAGTWNEQFF | TGTGCCAGCAGCTTGGCGGGGACATGGAATGAGCAGTTCTTC
- | - | TRBJ1-4 | TRBV19 | CASSIVARSNEKLFF | TGTGCCAGTAGTATAGTGGCCCGATCTAATGAAAAACTGTTTTTT
- | - | TRBJ1-4 | TRBV11-2 | CASSWSRGSNEKLFF | TGTGCCAGCAGCTGGTCCCGAGGGTCAAATGAAAAACTGTTTTTT
- | - | TRBJ2-2 | TRBV15 | CATSRDALVAGELFF | TGTGCCACCAGCAGAGATGCACTCGTCGCCGGGGAGCTGTTTTTT